This T cell receptor beta chain derives from a study of cytomegalovirus exposure and HLA in healthy donors. General study points: Most of the TCR beta V segments (in an earlier analysis) were productive either about 90% or about 30% of the time.

The study ran its PCR with 60 Vbeta and 13 Jbeta primers. Clones were sequenced by immunoSEQ multiplex PCR, and TCRdb holds only the in-frame ones, with some missing. There are some 180,000 clones in the sample; about 77% occur only once, and about 2.5% lies in the top ten. As concerns this clone: Its antigen is as yet unknown.

While unrecorded immune exposures were likely, the donors were nominally healthy when sampled. Input material: PBMCs. The origin of this receptor is a woman in her 30s in good health and CMV-seropositive.

The CDR3 DNA sequence: TGTGCCAGCAACCCTGGCGGGGGGGAGCTGTTTTTT. Translation: CASNPGGGELFF. J is TRBJ2-2 and V is TRBV6-5; D possibly corresponds to TRBD2 (5 bases). This CDR3 has 12 amino acids. The germline CDR1 and CDR2 sequences are MNHEY and SVGAGI. Between the trimmed V and J ends, which lost 7 bases and 8 bases, there was a span of 11 bases.